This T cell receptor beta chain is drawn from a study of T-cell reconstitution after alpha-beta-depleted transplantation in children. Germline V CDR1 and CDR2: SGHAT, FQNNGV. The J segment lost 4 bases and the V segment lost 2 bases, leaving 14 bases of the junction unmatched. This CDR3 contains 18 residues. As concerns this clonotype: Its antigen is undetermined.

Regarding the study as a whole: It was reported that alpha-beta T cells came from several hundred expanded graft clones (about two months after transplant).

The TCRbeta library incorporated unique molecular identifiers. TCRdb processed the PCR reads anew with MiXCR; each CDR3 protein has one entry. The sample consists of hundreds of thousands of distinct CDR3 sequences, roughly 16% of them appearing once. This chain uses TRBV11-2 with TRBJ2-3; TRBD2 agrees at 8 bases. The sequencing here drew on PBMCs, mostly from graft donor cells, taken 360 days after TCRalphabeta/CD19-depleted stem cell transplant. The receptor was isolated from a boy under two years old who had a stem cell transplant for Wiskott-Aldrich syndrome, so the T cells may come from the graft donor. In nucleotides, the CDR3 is TGTGCCAGCAGCTTAACCCGGGGACTAGGGCGGGCCTCAGATACGCAGTATTTT. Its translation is CASSLTRGLGRASDTQYF.